What follows describes a single T cell receptor beta chain. What antigen it recognizes has not been identified. Base qualities are not provided; no much larger clone lies one nucleotide away. High-throughput TCR beta sequencing profiled peripheral blood CD8+ and CD4+ T cells from healthy donors, Susac syndrome patients and multiple sclerosis patients. The multiple sclerosis controls were treatment-naive patients who had stable or active relapsing-remitting disease and met the revised McDonald criteria. CD8+ TEMRA cells were enriched by FACS, while bulk CD8+ and CD4+ T cells were purified by magnetic negative isolation. Blood was collected in EDTA tubes and processed within 24 hours, with PBMCs isolated through density gradient centrifugation. PBMCs intended for TCR sequencing were cryopreserved in liquid nitrogen and thawed later in a water bath at 37 degrees C. The sorted or isolated CD4+, CD8+ and CD8+ TEMRA cells had a purity of 90% or higher.

RNA was extracted using the RNeasy kit, and roughly 0.5 to 1 ug of the RNA was reverse transcribed with random hexamers. The immunoSEQ multiplex PCR assay, covering 54 Vbeta and 13 Jbeta segments, was used to amplify TCR beta CDR3 regions. PCR amplification bias was corrected by using a synthetic template baseline for primer optimization and computational correction. The study's processing was this. Reads were annotated to V, D and J genes according to IMGT and were analyzed with immunoSEQ Analyzer, with only productive sequences retained. Clonality was computed as one minus Shannon entropy normalized by log2 of the number of productive unique sequences. For each patient and control, public and private clones were evaluated within the 100 most prevalent clones. Susac-specific clones were defined as absent from healthy and MS cohorts, 1052 published viral clones and other ImmuneACCESS disease sequences. The raw public data were reprocessed by TCRdb itself: fastp quality trimming at Q25, MiXCR clonotype calling, in-frame beta chains only. One record per CDR3 amino acid sequence lists the most common genes and DNA. The V and J calls shown here were made by TCRdb, not taken from the authors' results. Across this sample there are about 150,000 distinct CDR3 sequences, with roughly 92% seen only once. The top ten constitute roughly 0.1% of the sample.

The sample belongs to a study of CD8 T cells in Susac syndrome (dated by TCRdb to the late 2010s). Turning to the overall study: Whether CD8+ T cell activation and differentiation in Susac syndrome was antigen driven was tested using repertoire sequencing. Overall study results and their limits: The study acknowledged that relatively few individuals were included in the TCR sequencing and HLA analysis.

The receptor was isolated from a human donor with multiple sclerosis. Sequenced input: CD4+ T cells from PBMCs.

The CDR3 corresponds to CSVEVAVVGNEQFF. The nucleotide sequence reads as follows: TGCAGCGTTGAAGTAGCGGTTGTGGGCAATGAGCAGTTCTTC. The chain is encoded by TRBV29-1 joined to TRBJ2-1, with TRBD2 perhaps the D gene, on 6 matching bases. The CDR3 measures 14 amino acids from cysteine to phenylalanine. Only CDR3 DNA is held: 42 bases, read in frame from base 1. Trimming at the junction amounts to 1 base on V and 6 bases on J, and the germline ends lie 13 bases apart. The germline V gene encodes CDR1 SQVTM and CDR2 ANQGSEA.